Here is one T cell receptor beta chain with its context. Its antigen is not identified. The CDR3 runs 16 residues. In germline, CDR1 is MDHEN, CDR2 SYDVKM. With 6 bases clipped from V and 3 bases from J, the junction kept 8 bases outside the gene matches. This sample stems from a study of cytomegalovirus exposure and HLA in healthy donors. Study conclusions and caveats: Sequencing depth across donors, presence/absence analyses assumed, was roughly uniform.

The PCR employed 60 Vbeta primers together with 13 Jbeta primers. Sequenced by immunoSEQ multiplex PCR; TCRdb stores in-frame clones only, minus some. The profile covers about 300,000 clones, with about nine tenths appearing a single time and 3% to 4% taken by the ten largest. The clonotype comes from a man aged 40-55 years in good health and CMV-seropositive. This chain uses TRBV28 with TRBJ2-7, with 13 nucleotides matching TRBD2. The sample comprised PBMCs. The CDR3 sequence is CASSMPGTSGVYEQYF. In DNA form, the CDR3 reads TGTGCCAGCAGCATGCCCGGGACTAGCGGGGTCTACGAGCAGTACTTC.